Below are 11 T cell receptor beta chains sequenced from a single sample in a study of T cell changes during pregnancy in multiple sclerosis. Produced via immunoSEQ multiplex PCR; TCRdb's table is partial and in-frame only. This sample has fewer than 20,000 clones, with 75% to 90% found just once. Sequenced material: CD8+ T cells from peripheral blood mononuclear cells, taken in the third trimester of pregnancy. Receptor source: a female donor in good health, enrolled as a control in a pregnancy study.

The chain couples TRBV18 to TRBJ1-1; 8 bases are a match to TRBD1. This CDR3 region has 15 residues. Germline V CDR1 and CDR2: KGHSH, LQKENI. V shed 2 bases and J 1 base; nucleotides not matched to a gene: 3. CDR3 bases: TGTGCCAGCTCACCATTACAGGGGGAGAACACTGAAGCTTTCTTT. Amino acids: CASSPLQGENTEAFF.

V is TRBV28 and J is TRBJ2-3; D is possibly TRBD1 (5 bases). The germline V gene encodes CDR1 MDHEN and CDR2 SYDVKM. The CDR3 totals 15 residues. The germline V and J ends were trimmed by 2 bases and 0 bases, with 9 bases remaining between them. Written as DNA, the CDR3 is TGTGCCAGCAGTTTAAGGGGATCTAGCACAGATACGCAGTATTTT. Protein product: CASSLRGSSTDTQYF.

This CDR3 reads CSVESASGSYEQYF. CDR3 coding DNA: TGCAGCGTTGAATCGGCTAGCGGCTCCTACGAGCAGTACTTC. The V call is TRBV29-1, the J call TRBJ2-7; 7 bases fit TRBD2. The CDR3 sequence is 14 residues long. Per the germline V gene, CDR1 is SQVTM and CDR2 is ANQGSEA. The J segment lost 0 bases and the V segment lost 2 bases, leaving 4 bases of the junction unmatched.

The chain uses TRBV6-4 and TRBJ2-1, with TRBD1 as a possible D gene (5 bases). V lost 4 bases, J lost 8 bases, and 12 bases lay in between. The germline gives CDR1 MRHNA, CDR2 SNTAGT. The CDR3 has 13 amino acids. Here the CDR3 DNA reads TGTGCCAGCAGTGGTCAAGTAGGGGATGAGCAGTTCTTC. Encoded protein: CASSGQVGDEQFF.

This rearrangement joins TRBV7-9 to TRBJ1-4, with D perhaps TRBD1 (6 bases). Germline CDR1 and CDR2: SEHNR and FQNEAQ (reference sequence). This CDR3 has 14 amino acids. V lost 4 bases, J lost 8 bases, and 14 bases lay in between. The CDR3 reads CASSSPGEWEKLFF. In nucleotides, the CDR3 is TGTGCCAGCAGCTCCCCAGGGGAGTGGGAAAAACTGTTTTTT.

The chain uses TRBV6-5 and TRBJ2-1; 7 bases line up with TRBD2. This CDR3 spans 13 amino acids. The germline V gene encodes CDR1 MNHEY and CDR2 SVGAGI. Trimming removed 8 bases from V and 4 bases from J; junction bases left unmatched: 5. The CDR3 nucleotides are TGTGCCAGCCGGGACTACGTATACAATGAGCAGTTCTTC. This sequence encodes CASRDYVYNEQFF.

The chain is built from TRBV29-1 and TRBJ2-5; D may be TRBD2 (6 bases). The CDR3 runs to 14 residues. Trimming removed 0 bases from V and 5 bases from J, with 13 bases in between. In germline, CDR1 is SQVTM, CDR2 ANQGSEA. The CDR3 DNA sequence: TGCAGCGTTGAAGATTACGGGAGAGGCGAGACCCAGTACTTC. Its protein is CSVEDYGRGETQYF.

The V call is TRBV11-2, the J call TRBJ2-2; a weak D match, TRBD2 (7 bases). The V and J ends lost 4 bases and 6 bases respectively, with 18 bases between them. From germline, CDR1 is SGHAT and CDR2 FQNNGV. This CDR3 contains 16 residues. Here the CDR3 reads CASSSPGGLYPGELFF. The CDR3 DNA reads TGTGCCAGCAGCTCCCCCGGGGGGCTATATCCCGGGGAGCTGTTTTTT. The variable domain in full, with the rest retrieved from reference TRBV11-2 and TRBJ2-2, is EAGVAQSPRYKIIEKRQSVAFWCNPISGHATLYWYQQILGQGPKLLIQFQNNGVVDDSQLPKDRFSAERLKGVDSTLKIQPAKLEDSAVYLCASSSPGGLYPGELFFGEGSRLTVL.

The chain couples TRBV11-2 to TRBJ2-1; TRBD2 agrees at 8 bases. Germline loops: CDR1 SGHAT, CDR2 FQNNGV. The V gene end was trimmed by 4 bases and the J gene end by 4 bases; junction bases not matched to a gene: 9. The CDR3 has 16 residues. The CDR3 DNA reads TGTGCCAGCAGCTCCCTGCGCGGGAGGTCATACAATGAGCAGTTCTTC. As protein: CASSSLRGRSYNEQFF.

This clone was seen only once. The rearrangement links TRBV30 to TRBJ1-2, with no clear D. From germline, CDR1 is GTSNPN and CDR2 SVGIG (reference sequence). The CDR3 covers 13 residues. Trimming left V 0 bases short and J 8 bases short, with 13 bases between. CDR3 nucleotides: TGTGCCTGGAGTGTACGTCGGGGAGGAGGCTACACCTTC. Its translation is CAWSVRRGGGYTF.

This clone is labeled as medium-sized (0.01 to 0.1%). The chain combines TRBV6-4 with TRBJ2-2, with 7 positions matching TRBD2. The germline gives CDR1 MRHNA, CDR2 SNTAGT. V dropped 4 bases and J dropped 4; count of bases not matched to a gene: 0. The CDR3 extends over 13 amino acids. The CDR3 bases are TGTGCCAGCAGTGGGACTAGCACCGGGGAGCTGTTTTTT. Its translation: CASSGTSTGELFF.